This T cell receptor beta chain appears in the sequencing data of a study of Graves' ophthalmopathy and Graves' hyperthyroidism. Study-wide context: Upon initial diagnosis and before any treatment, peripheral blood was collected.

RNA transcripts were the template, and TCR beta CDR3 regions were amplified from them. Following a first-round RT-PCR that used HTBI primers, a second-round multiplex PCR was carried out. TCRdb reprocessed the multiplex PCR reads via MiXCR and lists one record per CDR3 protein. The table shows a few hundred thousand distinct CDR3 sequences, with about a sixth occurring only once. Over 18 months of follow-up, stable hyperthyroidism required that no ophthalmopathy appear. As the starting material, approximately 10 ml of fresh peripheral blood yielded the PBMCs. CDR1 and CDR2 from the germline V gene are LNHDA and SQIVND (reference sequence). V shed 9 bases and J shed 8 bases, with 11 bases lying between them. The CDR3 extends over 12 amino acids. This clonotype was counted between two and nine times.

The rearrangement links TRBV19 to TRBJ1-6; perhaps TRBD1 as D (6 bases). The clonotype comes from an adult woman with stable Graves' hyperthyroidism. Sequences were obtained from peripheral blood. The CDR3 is CASSGQHSPLHF. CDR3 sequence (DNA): TGTGCCAGCAGCGGACAGCATTCACCCCTCCACTTT.